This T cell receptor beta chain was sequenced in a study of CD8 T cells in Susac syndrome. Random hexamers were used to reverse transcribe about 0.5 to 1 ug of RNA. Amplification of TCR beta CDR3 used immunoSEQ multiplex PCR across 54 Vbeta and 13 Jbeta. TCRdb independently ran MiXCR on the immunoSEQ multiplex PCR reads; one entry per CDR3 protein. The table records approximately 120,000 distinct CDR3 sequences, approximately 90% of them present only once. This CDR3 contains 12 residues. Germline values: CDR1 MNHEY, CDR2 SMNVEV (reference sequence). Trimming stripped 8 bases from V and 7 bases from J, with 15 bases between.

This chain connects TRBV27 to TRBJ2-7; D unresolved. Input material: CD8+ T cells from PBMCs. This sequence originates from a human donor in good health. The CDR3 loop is CASGWVSEEQYF. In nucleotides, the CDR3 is TGTGCCAGCGGATGGGTCTCTGAGGAGCAGTACTTC.